Listed here are 28 T cell receptor beta chains from one sample, sequenced in a study of shared clonotypes between healthy human individuals. The data were produced by immunoSEQ multiplex PCR, yet TCRdb's version contains in-frame clones alone and is incomplete. Of some 2 million clones in the sample, roughly 95% were seen once. Sequenced: naive CD4+ T cells sorted from blood. Subset noted: CD45RA+ positively selected. These receptors all stem from a young man in good health.

This clone was observed once. CDR3: CASSFDRAYEQYF. CDR3 in DNA: TGTGCCAGCAGCTTTGACAGGGCCTACGAGCAGTACTTC. The chain is built from TRBV5-6 and TRBJ2-7; 7 nucleotides match TRBD1. CDR3 length: 13 residues. Germline CDR1 reads SGHDT; CDR2 reads YYEEEE. V trimming: 2 bases; J trimming: 2 bases; junction bases outside the gene matches: 1.

V and J are TRBV5-1 and TRBJ2-7, with a possible D match to TRBD1 (6 bases). Germline V gene data show CDR1 as SGHRS and CDR2 as YFSETQ. The V gene lost 3 bases and the J gene lost 4 bases, with 23 bases spanning the gap. The CDR3 spans 17 residues. In DNA form, the CDR3 reads TGCGCCAGCAGCTCATTACCACAGGGTGGAGGCACTTACGAGCAGTACTTC. It translates to CASSSLPQGGGTYEQYF. The whole variable domain, filled in from reference TRBV5-1 and TRBJ2-7, reads KAGVTQTPRYLIKTRGQQVTLSCSPISGHRSVSWYQQTPGQGLQFLFEYFSETQRNKGNFPGRFSGRQFSNSRSEMNVSTLELGDSALYLCASSSLPQGGGTYEQYFGPGTRLTVT.

This rearrangement joins TRBV6-5 to TRBJ2-5; 11 bases fit TRBD1. Losses at the gene ends were 5 bases for V and 2 bases for J; bases not matched to a gene: 4. This CDR3 has 15 amino acids. Germline V CDR1 and CDR2: MNHEY, SVGAGI. The CDR3 DNA reads TGTGCCAGCAGTAGGGGGACAGGGGGTCAAGAGACCCAGTACTTC. It yields the protein CASSRGTGGQETQYF.

The J gene is TRBJ1-5, the V gene TRBV9; perhaps TRBD1 as D (5 bases). The V end lost 3 bases, the J end lost 7 bases, and 14 bases lay between the germline ends. Germline values: CDR1 SGDLS, CDR2 YYNGEE. CDR3 size: 14 residues. The CDR3 DNA follows: TGTGCCAGCAGCGCCCAAGGGGTAGGGCAGCCCCAGCATTTT. It yields the protein CASSAQGVGQPQHF.

In regard to this clone: The same CDR3 can be traced to other DNA sequences in this sample. The chain joins TRBV6-4 to TRBJ2-2; unclear D gene. The V and J ends lost 5 bases and 1 base respectively, with 2 bases between them. Germline CDR1 MRHNA, CDR2 SNTAGT. The CDR3 contains 12 residues. This CDR3 is CASSQNTGELFF. DNA for the CDR3: TGTGCCAGCAGTCAGAACACCGGGGAGCTGTTTTTT.

V and J are TRBV29-1 and TRBJ2-1; D might be TRBD2 (5 bases). Germline lookup yields CDR1 SQVTM and CDR2 ANQGSEA. V lost 8 bases and J lost 3, with 11 bases in between. The CDR3 extends over 12 amino acids. The CDR3 coding sequence is TGCAGCACCCTCGGAGGCTACAATGAGCAGTTCTTC. This gives the protein CSTLGGYNEQFF.

The gene calls are TRBV5-8 and TRBJ2-7; no definite D call. CDR1 and CDR2 (germline): SGHTS, YDEGEE. The CDR3 loop spans 12 amino acids. V shed 1 base and J shed 12 bases, with 14 bases lying between them. The CDR3: CASSLNEQVAYF. DNA of the CDR3: TGTGCCAGCAGCTTGAATGAACAAGTGGCGTACTTC.

Comments on this clone: This may be a read error, as it is one base from a much larger clone. The V gene is TRBV11-2, the J gene TRBJ2-2; D not certain. The CDR3 length is 14 residues. CDR1 is SGHAT, CDR2 FQNNGV, per germline. Trimming removed 1 base at V and 3 bases at J, with 6 bases between. CDR3 loop: CASSLGIDTGELFF. CDR3 in DNA: TGTGCCAGCAGCTTAGGGATTGACACCGGGGAGCTGTTTTTT.

The chain is built from TRBV7-2 and TRBJ2-5; D tentatively fits TRBD1 or TRBD2 (5 bases each). Per the germline V gene, CDR1 is SGHTA and CDR2 is FQGNSA. Trimming stripped 4 bases from V and 6 bases from J, with 12 bases between. The length of the CDR3 is 13 residues. CDR3 loop: CASSSGTTKTQYF. The CDR3 DNA is TGTGCCAGCAGCTCTGGGACCACAAAGACCCAGTACTTC.

This chain links TRBV7-2 with TRBJ2-2; 9 positions agree with TRBD2. V shed 5 bases and J 6 bases; nucleotides not matched to a gene: 16. The CDR3 has 18 amino acids. The germline CDR1 and CDR2 sequences are SGHTA and FQGNSA. The CDR3 loop is CASSPTPVSSGRPGELFF. The DNA of the CDR3 is TGTGCCAGCAGCCCGACCCCGGTCAGTAGCGGGAGACCCGGGGAGCTGTTTTTT.

This clone has a single count. The chain combines TRBV5-5 with TRBJ2-7, with D perhaps matching TRBD2 (5 bases). The CDR3 sequence is 12 residues long. Germline V gene sequence: CDR1 SGHKS, CDR2 YYEKEE (reference sequence). V was pared by 3 bases and J by 3 bases, with 7 bases between. The CDR3 DNA reads as TGTGCCAGCAGCTATCGGGGCTACGAGCAGTACTTC. Translating gives CASSYRGYEQYF.

This chain joins TRBV7-6 and TRBJ2-7; D unresolved. The CDR3 runs 15 residues. The V and J ends lost 1 base and 3 bases respectively, with 13 bases between them. Germline V gives CDR1 SGHVS, CDR2 FNYEAQ. The chain's CDR3 is CASSLGTELVYEQYF. CDR3 DNA: TGTGCCAGCAGCTTAGGGACGGAGCTGGTCTACGAGCAGTACTTC. Together with reference TRBV7-6 and TRBJ2-7, the CDR3 gives the full variable domain: GAGVSQSPRYKVTKRGQDVALRCDPISGHVSLYWYRQALGQGPEFLTYFNYEAQQDKSGLPNDRFSAERPEGSISTLTIQRTEQRDSAMYRCASSLGTELVYEQYFGPGTRLTVT.

The chain joins TRBV11-2 to TRBJ2-7; 7 bases match TRBD1. The germline V gene has CDR1 SGHAT and CDR2 FQNNGV. The junction had 9 bases not matched to a gene; V was cut back by 7 bases and J by 3 bases. The CDR3 contains 14 residues. The CDR3 sequence: CASTLTGMVYEQYF. The CDR3 region has the DNA TGTGCCAGCACCCTGACAGGGATGGTCTACGAGCAGTACTTC.

The gene calls are TRBV18 and TRBJ1-5; 7 positions match TRBD1. Germline CDR1 is KGHSH and CDR2 is LQKENI. The CDR3 contains 14 residues. V shed 2 bases, J shed 7 bases, and the junction held 5 bases outside the gene matches. CDR3 sequence: CASSPDQQGQPQHF. The CDR3 DNA is TGTGCCAGCTCACCAGATCAACAGGGGCAGCCCCAGCATTTT.

For this clone: Its ends do not fully match the called genes, so a read error is possible. The chain carries TRBV7-7 and TRBJ2-3; TRBD1 matches at 9 bases. CDR1 and CDR2 from the germline V gene are SSHAT and FNYEAQ (reference sequence). The CDR3 loop spans 17 amino acids. The CDR3 DNA reads as TGTGCTAGCAGCTTAGGAAAACAGGGGGCGAGCACAGATACGCAGTATTTT. As protein: CASSLGKQGASTDTQYF.

The V gene is TRBV9, the J gene TRBJ1-1; D not certain. The CDR3 sequence is 14 residues long. The germline V and J ends were trimmed by 4 bases and 1 base, with 11 bases remaining between them. Looked up from germline, CDR1 is SGDLS and CDR2 is YYNGEE. CDR3 region: CASSQGLGNTEAFF. DNA for the CDR3: TGTGCCAGCAGCCAAGGGCTGGGGAACACTGAAGCTTTCTTT.

The chain couples TRBV7-8 to TRBJ2-7; 10 nucleotides match TRBD1. Germline V CDR1 and CDR2: SGHVS, FQNEAQ. With 5 bases clipped from V and 9 bases from J, the junction kept 7 bases outside the gene matches. The CDR3 spans 13 residues. Here the CDR3 DNA reads TGTGCCAGCAGCCAGGGACAGGGGAAATGGCAGTACTTC. Encoded protein: CASSQGQGKWQYF.

The gene calls are TRBV6-6 and TRBJ1-2; D remains unclear. CDR3 length: 13 amino acids. Germline V CDR1 and CDR2: MNHNY, SVGAGI (reference sequence). V was shortened by 7 bases and J by 0 bases, with 9 bases between the two germline ends. The CDR3 spells CASKATTNYGYTF. The CDR3 DNA sequence: TGTGCCAGCAAGGCAACCACTAACTATGGCTACACCTTC.

This chain links TRBV4-1 with TRBJ2-7, with no clear D. V shed 0 bases and J shed 0 bases, with 12 bases lying between them. The length of the CDR3 is 16 residues. Germline V gene sequence: CDR1 MGHRA, CDR2 YSYEKL. CDR3 coding DNA: TGCGCCAGCAGCCAAGAATGGGCAAAAGCCTCCTACGAGCAGTACTTC. This sequence encodes CASSQEWAKASYEQYF.

The CDR3 nucleotides read TGTGCCAGCAGTTTTCGACTCACAGGGGACGATGGAGAGACCCAGTACTTC. Translation: CASSFRLTGDDGETQYF. The chain carries TRBV28 and TRBJ2-5; the match to TRBD1 covers 7 bases. This CDR3 region has 17 residues. Germline V gives CDR1 MDHEN, CDR2 SYDVKM. V was clipped by 3 bases and J by 4 bases; unmatched bases: 14.

CDR3 in amino acids: CASSLSRDIQQETQYF. Here the CDR3 DNA reads TGCGCCAGCAGCTTATCGCGGGATATACAGCAAGAGACCCAGTACTTC. This rearrangement joins TRBV5-1 to TRBJ2-5, with D perhaps TRBD2 (6 bases). The CDR3 has 16 residues. V was trimmed by 2 bases and J by 2 bases, leaving 16 bases between them. CDR1 and CDR2 from the germline V gene are SGHRS and YFSETQ.

The J gene is TRBJ2-4, the V gene TRBV5-1; TRBD2 matches at 9 bases. The CDR3 is 18 amino acids. With V trimmed by 9 bases and J by 0 bases, 16 bases remained unmatched. Looked up from germline, CDR1 is SGHRS and CDR2 is YFSETQ. The CDR3 sequence is CATERGLADVLAKNIQYF. The CDR3 coding sequence is TGCGCCACCGAACGGGGACTAGCAGACGTCCTAGCCAAAAACATTCAGTACTTC.

The genes are TRBV18 and TRBJ2-1, with 7 bases aligning to TRBD1. The ends lost 1 base at V and 6 bases at J; junction bases unmatched: 12. The CDR3 is 17 amino acids. Germline V lookup: CDR1 KGHSH, CDR2 LQKENI. CDR3 nucleotides: TGTGCCAGCTCACCACGGGCCAGGACAGGACAGTTCAATGAGCAGTTCTTC. Its translation is CASSPRARTGQFNEQFF.

The V call is TRBV4-1, the J call TRBJ2-7; either TRBD1 or TRBD2 may supply D (5 bases each). V was shortened by 2 bases and J by 5 bases, with 16 bases between the two germline ends. Germline V CDR1 and CDR2: MGHRA, YSYEKL. This CDR3 is built from 15 residues. Written as DNA, the CDR3 is TGCGCCAGCAGCCAAACCGGGACGGCGATCGACGAGCAGTACTTC. Amino acids: CASSQTGTAIDEQYF.

The chain employs TRBV28 and TRBJ2-1, with 9 bases lining up with TRBD2. This CDR3 comprises 11 residues. Germline loops: CDR1 MDHEN, CDR2 SYDVKM. Unmatched junction bases numbered 6, after V lost 6 bases and J lost 15 bases. CDR3 nucleotide sequence: TGTGCCAGCAGCTACAGCGGGGGGTTGTTCTTC. Its translation: CASSYSGGLFF.

The rearrangement links TRBV5-1 to TRBJ1-1, with D unresolved. Germline CDR1 SGHRS, CDR2 YFSETQ. The germline V and J ends were trimmed by 4 bases and 4 bases, with 8 bases remaining between them. The CDR3 extends over 12 amino acids. Written as DNA, the CDR3 is TGCGCCAGCAGCGTAGGGCTCACTGAAGCTTTCTTT. The encoded protein is CASSVGLTEAFF.

The CDR3 loop is CASSAPQGGAYEQYF. The CDR3 DNA reads TGTGCCAGCAGTGCGCCCCAGGGGGGTGCCTACGAGCAGTACTTC. The chain is built from TRBV6-5 and TRBJ2-7; possibly TRBD1 for D (7 bases). The CDR3 is 15 amino acids. V dropped 5 bases and J dropped 2 bases, with 16 bases sitting between them. Germline CDR1 reads MNHEY; CDR2 reads SVGAGI.

V is TRBV6-1 and J is TRBJ1-5; a weak D match, TRBD1 (6 bases). Trimming took 4 bases from V and 3 from J, leaving 25 bases between them. The CDR3 sequence is 19 residues long. Germline V gene lookup returns CDR1 MNHNS and CDR2 SASEGT. CDR3 DNA sequence: TGTGCCAGCAGTGGGCCACCTCGGCCTCGGGACACCAACAATCAGCCCCAGCATTTT. Encoded protein: CASSGPPRPRDTNNQPQHF.